The 28 T cell receptor beta chains in this list originate from one sample, sequenced in a study of monozygotic twins with inflammatory bowel disease. TCRdb re-analyzed the 5' RACE reads; it lists each CDR3 protein once, without DNA. Seen in this sample are roughly 140,000 distinct CDR3 sequences; the ten most common clones hold 2.4%. Material for sequencing was blood. The receptors here all came from a human donor with ulcerative colitis or Crohn's disease, or a healthy co-twin of an affected twin (not recorded which).

The chain uses TRBV28 and TRBJ1-3; TCRdb's D gene call, TRBD1, goes unchecked for lack of DNA. The CDR3 covers 16 residues. Per germline, CDR1 MDHEN and CDR2 SYDVKM. The CDR3 sequence: CASSFVGDLTGNTIYF.

This chain joins TRBV6-1 and TRBJ2-3; TCRdb lists TRBD1, though no DNA is available to test this call. CDR1 is MNHNS, CDR2 SASEGT, per germline. This CDR3 has 14 residues. This CDR3 reads CASSATGWTDTQYF.

The V gene is TRBV30, the J gene TRBJ2-5. This CDR3 has 14 amino acids. The germline V gene encodes CDR1 GTSNPN and CDR2 SVGIG (reference sequence). This CDR3 is CAWSVGGVQETQYF.

The CDR3 loop reads CASSQDISGSPLHF. The chain is built from TRBV3-1 and TRBJ1-6; the TRBD1 assignment by TCRdb is unverifiable without DNA. This CDR3 has 14 residues. Germline-derived CDR1 and CDR2 are LGHDT and YNNKEL (reference sequence).

The chain uses TRBV5-1 and TRBJ2-7; TCRdb designates TRBD1, a call that cannot be tested without DNA. Germline-derived CDR1 and CDR2 are SGHRS and YFSETQ. The CDR3 contains 17 residues. The CDR3 reads CASSSVPGGARTYEQYF.

The chain couples TRBV7-9 to TRBJ2-2; TCRdb designates TRBD1, a call that cannot be tested without DNA. The length of the CDR3 is 13 residues. Germline values: CDR1 SEHNR, CDR2 FQNEAQ (reference sequence). CDR3 amino acids: CASSTQGSGELFF.

The chain has TRBV5-1 and TRBJ2-5. This CDR3 region has 13 residues. From germline, CDR1 is SGHRS and CDR2 YFSETQ. The CDR3 sequence is CASTDQPQETQYF.

The chain links TRBV9 to TRBJ1-1; TCRdb indicates TRBD1, and absent DNA this call remains unverified. The V gene's germline CDR1 is SGDLS and CDR2 YYNGEE. The CDR3 covers 17 residues. The CDR3 loop is CASSVTSDRGAPAEAFF. Variable domain in full (rest from reference TRBV9 and TRBJ1-1): DSGVTQTPKHLITATGQRVTLRCSPRSGDLSVYWYQQSLDQGLQFLIQYYNGEERAKGNILERFSAQQFPDLHSELNLSSLELGDSALYFCASSVTSDRGAPAEAFFGQGTRLTVV.

The V gene is TRBV18, the J gene TRBJ2-1. This CDR3 has 16 residues. Looked up from germline, CDR1 is KGHSH and CDR2 is LQKENI. The CDR3 loop is CASSLRSQVSHNEQFF.

The V and J genes are TRBV7-9 and TRBJ2-1; the D call of TRBD2 rests on TCRdb alone, since no DNA is present to check it. This CDR3 region has 17 residues. The germline gives CDR1 SEHNR, CDR2 FQNEAQ (reference sequence). CDR3 protein: CASSLGSGGSSYNEQFF. Drawing the rest from reference TRBV7-9 and TRBJ2-1, the complete variable domain is DTGVSQNPRHKITKRGQNVTFRCDPISEHNRLYWYRQTLGQGPEFLTYFQNEAQLEKSRLLSDRFSAERPKGSFSTLEIQRTEQGDSAMYLCASSLGSGGSSYNEQFFGPGTRLTVL.

V and J are TRBV6-1 and TRBJ1-1. Germline-derived CDR1 and CDR2 are MNHNS and SASEGT. The CDR3 is made up of 16 amino acids. This chain's CDR3 is CASSPRRGLLNTEAFF.

This chain's CDR3 is CSVGFGIFRDNEQFF. The genes are TRBV29-1 and TRBJ2-1. Germline values: CDR1 SQVTM, CDR2 ANQGSEA. CDR3 length: 15 amino acids.

This chain joins TRBV28 and TRBJ2-7; TCRdb names TRBD2, which stays unverified in the absence of DNA. The germline gives CDR1 MDHEN, CDR2 SYDVKM. The CDR3 has 15 residues. The chain's CDR3 is CASSLGTSPSYEQYF.

This chain links TRBV4-1 with TRBJ2-2; TCRdb selects TRBD1, and the lack of DNA leaves this call unchecked. This CDR3 has 18 amino acids. Germline V gene sequence: CDR1 MGHRA, CDR2 YSYEKL. CDR3 protein: CASSQVDRGIPNTGELFF.

V is TRBV25-1 and J is TRBJ2-7; TCRdb picks TRBD1, but there is no DNA to check that call. The CDR3 length is 15 residues. Germline lookup yields CDR1 MGHDK and CDR2 SYGVNS. CDR3 residues: CASRATGDPSYEQYF.

The chain carries TRBV11-2 and TRBJ2-7; absent DNA, TCRdb's TRBD1 call cannot be checked. Germline CDR1 is SGHAT and CDR2 is FQNNGV. This CDR3 has 13 amino acids. The CDR3 loop is CASSRTGGDEQYF.

Here the CDR3 reads CASTQNTEAFF. The chain uses TRBV4-2 and TRBJ1-1. This CDR3 is 11 amino acids long. Germline CDR1 and CDR2: LGHNA and YNFKEQ.

The gene calls are TRBV10-3 and TRBJ2-7; the TCRdb D gene call, TRBD1, has no DNA to confirm it. The CDR3 contains 12 residues. Germline CDR1 is ENHRY and CDR2 is SYGVKD. The CDR3 sequence is CAIRGTGYEQYF.

The chain carries TRBV3-1 and TRBJ2-7; TCRdb's D call, TRBD2, is unchecked because there is no DNA. This CDR3 comprises 17 residues. CDR1 is LGHDT, CDR2 YNNKEL, per germline (reference sequence). This CDR3 reads CASSQIAGGRPSYEQYF.

The chain recombines TRBV19 with TRBJ1-4; TCRdb's assignment of TRBD1 cannot be checked, as there is no DNA. CDR3 length: 17 residues. From germline, CDR1 is LNHDA and CDR2 SQIVND (reference sequence). The CDR3: CASSSSPYRGLDEKLFF.

The CDR3 here is CASSLSAGDYNEQFF. V and J are TRBV5-1 and TRBJ2-1; the D gene TCRdb calls, TRBD1, cannot be checked with no DNA. Germline V lookup: CDR1 SGHRS, CDR2 YFSETQ. The CDR3 totals 15 residues.

Frequency places this clonotype as medium-sized (0.01 to 0.1%). This chain joins TRBV7-3 and TRBJ1-1; the D call of TRBD1 rests on TCRdb alone, since no DNA is present to check it. The CDR3 is made up of 18 amino acids. The germline gives CDR1 SGHTA, CDR2 FQGTGA. The CDR3 reads CASSLTLIGAGMNTEAFF.

This chain joins TRBV7-2 and TRBJ1-5; without DNA, the TCRdb call of TRBD1 cannot be checked. This CDR3 contains 16 residues. Germline lookup yields CDR1 SGHTA and CDR2 FQGNSA. CDR3 in amino acids: CASSRVARSGNQPQHF. Together with reference TRBV7-2 and TRBJ1-5, the CDR3 gives the full variable domain: GAGVSQSPSNKVTEKGKDVELRCDPISGHTALYWYRQSLGQGLEFLIYFQGNSAPDKSGLPSDRFSAERTGGSVSTLTIQRTQQEDSAVYLCASSRVARSGNQPQHFGDGTRLSIL.

V usage is TRBV6-6 and J usage is TRBJ1-4. Per germline, CDR1 MNHNY and CDR2 SVGAGI (reference sequence). The CDR3 is made up of 14 amino acids. The CDR3 region is CASRLTATNEKLFF.

The V and J genes are TRBV19 and TRBJ2-7; TCRdb's assignment of TRBD1 cannot be checked, as there is no DNA. This CDR3 is 12 amino acids long. Per the germline V gene, CDR1 is LNHDA and CDR2 is SQIVND (reference sequence). CDR3 amino acids: CASREQGYEQYF. The full variable domain, rest sourced from reference TRBV19 and TRBJ2-7, is DGGITQSPKYLFRKEGQNVTLSCEQNLNHDAMYWYRQDPGQGLRLIYYSQIVNDFQKGDIAEGYSVSREKKESFPLTVTSAQKNPTAFYLCASREQGYEQYFGPGTRLTVT.

Here the CDR3 reads CASSIVLGSGEAFF. This chain connects TRBV19 to TRBJ1-1. The V gene's germline CDR1 is LNHDA and CDR2 SQIVND (reference sequence). CDR3 size: 14 residues.

V usage is TRBV20-1 and J usage is TRBJ1-5. The CDR3 totals 13 residues. Per germline, CDR1 DFQATT and CDR2 SNEGSKA (reference sequence). CDR3 region: CSAEAYSNQPQHF.

CDR3 sequence: CAAGFNEKLFF. V is TRBV12-3 or TRBV12-4 and J is TRBJ1-4. CDR3 length equals 11 residues.